What follows are 22 T cell receptor beta chains derived from one specimen sequenced in a study of T-cell reconstitution after alpha-beta-depleted transplantation in children. Unique molecular identifiers were incorporated during preparation of the TCRbeta library. TCRdb re-called the PCR reads through MiXCR, storing one row per CDR3 protein. The repertoire has some 290,000 distinct CDR3 sequences, approximately 9.8% of them found once; the top ten carry 10%. Material: PBMCs from the stem cell graft donor, obtained from the stem cell graft. These receptors originate from a human donor who donated a stem cell graft to a child with SCID.

The chain has TRBV21-1 and TRBJ2-3; the table names TRBD1, a call not compared with the DNA. TRBV21-1 is a pseudogene locus. The CDR3 consists of 15 residues. The CDR3 sequence is CAGSYCGGRTDTQYF. CDR3 in DNA: TGTGCCGGCTCCTATTGTGGGGGGAGAACAGATACGCAGTATTTT.

This clonotype was seen only a few times. The chain employs TRBV4-1 and TRBJ2-3, with D possibly matching TRBD2 (5 bases). The germline V gene encodes CDR1 MGHRA and CDR2 YSYEKL. This CDR3 is built from 15 residues. V was clipped by 4 bases and J by 6 bases, with 17 bases between them. CDR3 nucleotide sequence: TGCGCCAGCAGCCTTGACTTGAGGGTGTCGGATACGCAGTATTTT. Residues: CASSLDLRVSDTQYF.

This clonotype was detected a few times. V gene TRBV12-3 or TRBV12-4 combines with J gene TRBJ2-2; perhaps TRBD1 as D (5 bases). Trimming removed 1 base at V and 4 bases at J, with 10 bases between. The length of the CDR3 is 15 residues. The CDR3 spells CASSLGDRFTGELFF. The DNA for the CDR3 is TGTGCCAGCAGTTTAGGTGACAGATTCACCGGGGAGCTGTTTTTT.

This clonotype has ten or more counts. DNA of the CDR3: TGTGCCAGCAGCCTATCTAGCGGGGGTTCCGGCTACGAGCAGTACTTC. It translates to CASSLSSGGSGYEQYF. The genes are TRBV13 and TRBJ2-7; 10 bases match TRBD2. Germline V CDR1 and CDR2: PRHDT, FYEKMQ (reference sequence). The V segment lost 5 bases and the J segment 3 bases; nucleotides outside the gene matches: 10. This CDR3 is 16 amino acids long.

This clonotype was recorded at least ten times. This chain uses TRBV9 with TRBJ2-5, with 10 bases lining up with TRBD2. The CDR3 has 15 residues. The germline V gene has CDR1 SGDLS and CDR2 YYNGEE. V dropped 6 bases and J dropped 1; count of bases not matched to a gene: 6. CDR3 sequence reads: CASTTLAGGQETQYF. The CDR3 DNA reads as TGTGCCAGCACAACGTTAGCGGGGGGCCAAGAGACCCAGTACTTC.

This clonotype was detected only a few times. The chain combines TRBV5-1 with TRBJ2-7; D perhaps matches TRBD2 (5 bases). From germline, CDR1 is SGHRS and CDR2 YFSETQ. V dropped 0 bases and J dropped 3 bases, with 10 bases sitting between them. This CDR3 comprises 14 residues. The CDR3 nucleotides read TGCGCCAGCAGCTTGGAAGCGGTCTTCTACGAGCAGTACTTC. It specifies CASSLEAVFYEQYF.

In this sample, this clonotype turned up a few times. The chain's CDR3 is CASREGGSYNSPLHF. CDR3 DNA sequence: TGTGCCAGCAGAGAAGGGGGGTCCTATAATTCACCCCTCCACTTT. V is TRBV7-9 and J is TRBJ1-6; D perhaps matches TRBD1 (6 bases). CDR1 is SEHNR and CDR2 is FQNEAQ in the germline V gene (reference sequence). This CDR3 has 15 residues. V gave up 6 bases and J gave up 1 base, with 10 bases separating them.

The chain is built from TRBV12-3 or TRBV12-4 and TRBJ1-1; no definite D call. V lost 6 bases and J lost 2, with 16 bases in between. This CDR3 contains 15 residues. The CDR3 reads CASRSGGRSNTEAFF. The CDR3 DNA reads TGTGCCAGCAGGTCCGGAGGCAGGTCAAACACTGAAGCTTTCTTT.

This clonotype was observed a single time. The gene calls are TRBV11-3 and TRBJ2-5; D may be TRBD1 or TRBD2 (6 bases each). V gave up 1 base and J gave up 4 bases, with 16 bases separating them. CDR1 SGHNT and CDR2 YENEEA come from the germline V gene. CDR3 length: 16 residues. CDR3 DNA sequence: TGTGCCAGCAGCTTAGGGGGGGCAGGGGACGGAGAGACCCAGTACTTC. Protein: CASSLGGAGDGETQYF.

This clonotype was seen more than once but under ten times. V usage is TRBV7-9 and J usage is TRBJ2-7; no clear D. Germline values: CDR1 SEHNR, CDR2 FQNEAQ (reference sequence). The CDR3 contains 13 residues. Trimming removed 0 bases at V and 4 bases at J, with 7 bases between. Here the CDR3 DNA reads TGTGCCAGCAGCTTAGCTCCAGATTACGAGCAGTACTTC. This translates into CASSLAPDYEQYF.

This clonotype has a single count. The chain combines TRBV7-9 with TRBJ2-5; maybe TRBD2 (6 bases). Per germline, CDR1 SEHNR and CDR2 FQNEAQ (reference sequence). The CDR3 has 16 amino acids. The ends were cut back, 5 bases at V and 0 bases at J, with 16 bases in the middle. As DNA, the CDR3 is TGTGCCAGCAGCCCGAGCAGTGGGGGGTACCAAGAGACCCAGTACTTC. It specifies CASSPSSGGYQETQYF.

This clonotype has only a few counts. This chain uses TRBV12-3 or TRBV12-4 with TRBJ1-1; TRBD1 matches 8 bases. The CDR3 runs to 12 residues. The ends lost 4 bases at V and 8 bases at J; junction bases unmatched: 3. The CDR3 loop reads CASSYRGSEAFF. The CDR3, as DNA: TGTGCCAGCAGTTACAGGGGGTCGGAAGCTTTCTTT.

This clonotype has ten or more counts. This chain uses TRBV13 with TRBJ1-4; TRBD1 might be the D (5 bases). CDR1 is PRHDT, CDR2 FYEKMQ, per germline (reference sequence). The V and J ends lost 7 bases and 4 bases respectively, with 10 bases between them. CDR3 size: 13 residues. The CDR3 here is CASTRGGNEKLFF. The CDR3, as DNA: TGTGCCAGCACCCGGGGGGGTAATGAAAAACTGTTTTTT.

This sequence joins TRBV5-1 and TRBJ2-7; 9 nucleotides agree with TRBD1. The CDR3 is 14 residues long. V trimming: 5 bases; J trimming: 6 bases; junction bases outside the gene matches: 9. In germline, CDR1 is SGHRS, CDR2 YFSETQ. DNA for the CDR3: TGCGCCAGCAGATCACCGGGACAGGGTGTCGAGCAGTACTTC. It codes for CASRSPGQGVEQYF.

V and J are TRBV20-1 and TRBJ2-7, with 12 bases fitting TRBD2. The junction had 4 bases not matched to a gene; V was cut back by 3 bases and J by 4 bases. This CDR3 has 14 amino acids. CDR1 DFQATT and CDR2 SNEGSKA come from the germline V gene (reference sequence). The CDR3 DNA is TGCAGTGCTAGTACTAGCGGGGGGCTTTACGAGCAGTACTTC. The encoded protein is CSASTSGGLYEQYF.

The chain's CDR3 is CASSSNNFRSYEQYF. DNA for the CDR3: TGCGCCAGCAGCTCGAATAACTTCAGATCCTACGAGCAGTACTTC. This rearrangement joins TRBV5-1 to TRBJ2-7; D gene uncertain. Germline-derived CDR1 and CDR2 are SGHRS and YFSETQ. The CDR3 is made up of 15 amino acids. V gave up 3 bases and J gave up 1 base, with 14 bases separating them.

This clonotype has a handful of counts. The J gene is TRBJ1-1, the V gene TRBV7-9; TRBD1 matches at 8 bases. V was clipped by 4 bases and J by 4 bases; unmatched bases: 8. Germline assignment: CDR1 SEHNR and CDR2 FQNEAQ (reference sequence). This CDR3 has 15 residues. The CDR3 DNA sequence: TGTGCCAGCAGCTCAAAACAGGGGGTCAGCACTGAAGCTTTCTTT. It codes for CASSSKQGVSTEAFF. The whole variable domain, remainder taken from reference TRBV7-9 and TRBJ1-1, is DTGVSQNPRHKITKRGQNVTFRCDPISEHNRLYWYRQTLGQGPEFLTYFQNEAQLEKSRLLSDRFSAERPKGSFSTLEIQRTEQGDSAMYLCASSSKQGVSTEAFFGQGTRLTVV.

This clonotype was observed a handful of times. The chain combines TRBV20-1 with TRBJ2-2, with 11 bases matching TRBD2. The CDR3 is 16 amino acids. Germline trimming cut 4 bases from V and 6 bases from J; bases unmatched to any gene: 10. Per the germline V gene, CDR1 is DFQATT and CDR2 is SNEGSKA (reference sequence). CDR3 in DNA: TGCAGTGCTACCAAGTATAGCGGGGGGGCATCCGGGGAGCTGTTTTTT. It translates to CSATKYSGGASGELFF.

This clonotype was picked up a small number of times. CDR3 DNA: TGCAGTGTTCCGACCAGGGACGGCTCCTACGAGCAGTACTTC. It yields the protein CSVPTRDGSYEQYF. The V and J genes are TRBV20-1 and TRBJ2-7; either TRBD1 or TRBD2 may fit D (5 bases each). CDR3 length: 14 amino acids. The V gene lost 7 bases and the J gene lost 0 bases, with 16 bases spanning the gap. The V gene's germline CDR1 is DFQATT and CDR2 SNEGSKA (reference sequence).

J is TRBJ1-6 and V is TRBV11-2; no reliable D call. Between the trimmed V and J ends, which lost 3 bases and 6 bases, there was a span of 15 bases. CDR1 is SGHAT, CDR2 FQNNGV, per germline. The CDR3 spans 16 residues. The CDR3 nucleotides read TGTGCCAGCAGCTTTCCGGCAGGCCGGGGTAATTCACCCCTCCACTTT. Encoded protein: CASSFPAGRGNSPLHF.

The CDR3: CASSWLASGGDEQFF. CDR3 DNA sequence: TGTGCCAGCAGTTGGTTGGCTAGCGGGGGGGATGAGCAGTTCTTC. The chain has TRBV12-3 or TRBV12-4 and TRBJ2-1; TRBD2 aligns across 12 bases. V was pared by 4 bases and J by 8 bases, with 6 bases of the junction left unmatched. This CDR3 spans 15 amino acids.

This clonotype was observed a handful of times. The genes are TRBV12-3 or TRBV12-4 and TRBJ1-1; no reliable D call. The CDR3 is made up of 15 amino acids. The V end was cut by 6 bases, the J end by 1 base, with 15 bases between. Here the CDR3 DNA reads TGTGCCAGCAGCCCCTGGGGAGGGCAGAACACTGAAGCTTTCTTT. This translates into CASSPWGGQNTEAFF.